A single T cell receptor beta chain is shown here with its context. Its antigen is still unknown. Base qualities are missing; no much larger clone stands one base away. The library was built by means of the immunoSEQ multiplex PCR assay. From the authors' description of their analysis: A statistical classification framework was built to diagnose cytomegalovirus status from the catalog of TCR beta chain sequences. The source is immuneACCESS, and TCRdb retained only in-frame sequences with V and J called. Part of the clones is not carried over; for the studies checked, unresolved V genes explain less than half of this, and the remainder is unexplained. V, J and clone size reflect that table, while D and trimming were determined from the DNA. Recorded for this sample are around 150,000 clones; 65% to 90% of them occurred a single time. Clones ranked in the top ten supply approximately 2.4% of the sample.

The sample originates from a study of cytomegalovirus exposure and HLA in healthy donors (dated by TCRdb to the late 2010s). In the study overall: According to a later analysis, the roughly 120 validation repertoires were produced on the same platform as the 666 repertoires of the first cohort. To predict cytomegalovirus infection status, the study brought together high-throughput TCR immunosequencing, statistical association of individual TCRs with disease status, and machine learning. The study aimed to test whether cataloging public T cell receptors could reveal signatures of past pathogen exposure. In addition to the first cohort of hundreds of subjects, a separate validation cohort of 130 or so different subjects was used.

Overall study outcomes, separate from this receptor: It was suggested by the authors that the approach could potentially be generalized to other disease states and immunological phenotypes. In both the original and validation cohorts, the classifier was reported to diagnose cytomegalovirus status with high specificity and sensitivity. Subsequent analysis determined that TCRs grouped into clusters in the first cohort also showed a tendency toward co-occurrence across the 120 or so validation repertoires, and approximately 94% of cluster scores exceeded 0. In vitro tests confirmed that a few of the cytomegalovirus-associated TCR beta chains recognize cytomegalovirus antigens. The study listed approximately 160 TCR beta chains as associated with cytomegalovirus. All 120 or so repertoires were used to score co-occurrence in the validation cohort in a later analysis, because that analysis had no HLA typing for the cohort. While some public TCRs were present in many individuals, most TCR sequences turned up only very rarely across donors.

Donors formed part of the validation cohort, which comprised 120 subjects and was distinct from the first cohort of several hundred subjects. The CDR3 measures 14 amino acids from cysteine to phenylalanine. Only the CDR3 region is kept as DNA, spanning 42 bases read in frame from base 1. CDR1 is given as SGHVS and CDR2 as FNYEAQ, both from the germline V gene. Relative to germline, V is 4 bases shorter and J is 5 bases shorter, with 11 bases between their ends. This clonotype was sampled from a woman aged 18-35 years in good health and CMV-seronegative. Sequenced material: PBMCs. This chain is built from TRBV7-6 and TRBJ1-4, with no D gene named confidently. CDR3 region: CASSSRTLNEKLFF. The nucleotides read TGTGCCAGCAGCTCCAGGACTCTGAATGAAAAACTGTTTTTT.